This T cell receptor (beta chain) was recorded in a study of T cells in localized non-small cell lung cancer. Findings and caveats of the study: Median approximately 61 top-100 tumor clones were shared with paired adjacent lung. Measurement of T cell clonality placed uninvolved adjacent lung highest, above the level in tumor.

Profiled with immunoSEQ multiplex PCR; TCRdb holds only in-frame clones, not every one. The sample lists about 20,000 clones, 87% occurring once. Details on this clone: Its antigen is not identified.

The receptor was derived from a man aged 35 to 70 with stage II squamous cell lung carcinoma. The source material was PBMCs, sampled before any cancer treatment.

CDR3 DNA sequence: TGCAGCGTTGTTATCGACACTCCTAACTATGGCTACACCTTC. Translation gives CSVVIDTPNYGYTF. The V and J genes are TRBV29-1 and TRBJ1-2; no firm D call. CDR3 length equals 14 residues. The germline gives CDR1 SQVTM, CDR2 ANQGSEA. V lost 4 bases, J lost 0 bases, and 12 bases lay in between.